This T cell receptor (beta chain) was observed in a study of T cells after yellow fever vaccination. Study-wide results and limits: Most primary-vaccination clones recurred post-booster (around 97% CD4, roughly 91% CD8).

In TCRdb, the 5' RACE reads were re-called with MiXCR into one record per CDR3 protein. Of a few hundred thousand distinct CDR3 sequences in the sample, 6.8% were seen once. Worth noting for this clonotype: Antigen: not known.

The germline V and J ends were trimmed by 4 bases and 3 bases, with 12 bases remaining between them. The CDR3 loop spans 14 amino acids. The germline CDR1 and CDR2 sequences are WSHSY and SAAADI. This receptor was taken from a young man who received the YFV17D yellow fever vaccine. This chain connects TRBV10-2 to TRBJ1-1; TRBD1 is a possible D gene (6 bases). Sequenced here: PBMCs, sampled 35 to 50 days after the first yellow fever vaccination. CDR3 residues: CASSAGAGDTEAFF. DNA of the CDR3: TGCGCCAGCAGTGCAGGGGCGGGGGACACTGAAGCTTTCTTT.